This T cell receptor (beta chain) appears in the sequencing data of a study of breast tumors, draining lymph nodes, adjacent tissues. The lymph nodes were axillary draining lymph nodes from breast cancer patients. Using its own MiXCR run on the multiplex PCR reads, TCRdb lists one record per CDR3 protein. The sample gives under 350,000 distinct CDR3 sequences, around 31% of which show up once; about 1.2% is in the top ten. Whole-study results and caveats: Data fit most tumor T cells coming from lymph node, expanding in tumor. Tumor TCR diversity was below lymph nodes but above nontumor tissue. Tumor T cell lymph node origin was a supported hypothesis, not proven.

The CDR3 contains 14 residues. Germline values: CDR1 GTSNPN, CDR2 SVGIG (reference sequence). Trimming removed 4 bases from V and 2 bases from J, with 15 bases in between. The sample holds many counts of this clonotype. The antigen is unknown. Sequenced material: axillary lymph node tissue. This receptor was identified in a female donor with breast cancer. Some clones in this sample may be carry-over from other donors' samples. The chain has TRBV30 and TRBJ2-7, with D unresolved. The CDR3: CAWTSIVGTYEQYF. The CDR3, as DNA: TGTGCCTGGACCTCAATTGTGGGTACCTACGAGCAGTACTTC.